This paragraph reports one TCR beta chain. The germline gives CDR1 LNHNV, CDR2 YYDKDF (reference sequence). The CDR3 extends over 15 amino acids. Libraries were UMI-labeled 5' RACE TRB cDNA. TCRdb re-called the 5' RACE reads and gives one entry per CDR3 protein, without DNA. Here the sample table reports over 35,000 distinct CDR3 sequences. The data stem from a study of CXCR3-negative and CXCR3-positive naive CD8 T cells. Sequenced input: naive CXCR3- CD8+ T cells from blood. Specified subset: CD45RO-CCR7+CD27+CD95- naive CD8+ T cells lacking CXCR3 (TNR3-). The receptor's source is a human donor in good health. Some clones in this sample may be carry-over from other donors' samples. The chain combines TRBV15 with TRBJ2-7; absent DNA, TCRdb's TRBD1 call cannot be checked. The CDR3 loop is CATSRDGGTEYEQYF.